These 18 T cell receptor beta chains were all obtained from the same sample, sequenced in a study of shared clonotypes between healthy human individuals. The data were produced by immunoSEQ multiplex PCR, yet TCRdb's version contains in-frame clones alone and is incomplete. Of about 770,000 clones listed, over 60% were seen once; the top ten hold approximately 1.8%. Sample: memory CD4+ T cells sorted from blood. The subset was: CD45RA-negative fraction. These receptors were taken from a woman aged 25 to 39 in good health.

The genes are TRBV12-5 and TRBJ2-2, with TRBD2 matching over 7 bases. The CDR3 has 14 amino acids. V lost 9 bases to trimming and J lost 1 base; unmatched junction nucleotides: 5. Per the germline V gene, CDR1 is LGHNT and CDR2 is FRNRAP. This CDR3 reads CASQTSLNTGELFF. The CDR3 coding sequence is TGTGCTAGCCAGACTAGCTTGAACACCGGGGAGCTGTTTTTT.

Turning to this clone: A read error may explain this, as a much larger clone is one base away. CDR3 DNA sequence: TGTGCCAGCAGCCAAGATCCAGAGGGGAATTATCAGCCCCAGCATTTT. This translates into CASSQDPEGNYQPQHF. V and J are TRBV4-2 and TRBJ1-5; perhaps TRBD1 as D (5 bases). The germline V gene encodes CDR1 LGHNA and CDR2 YNFKEQ. V dropped 0 bases and J dropped 5 bases, with 14 bases sitting between them. This CDR3 spans 16 amino acids.

The genes are TRBV9 and TRBJ1-4; D is unresolved. Trimming shortened V by 4 bases and J by 3 bases, and 10 bases separated the two germline ends. Germline V gene lookup returns CDR1 SGDLS and CDR2 YYNGEE. The CDR3 loop spans 14 amino acids. The CDR3: CASSPVLANEKLFF. The CDR3 DNA is TGTGCCAGCAGCCCGGTTTTGGCTAATGAAAAACTGTTTTTT.

This chain joins TRBV29-1 and TRBJ2-3, with TRBD2 matching 12 bases. V gave up 8 bases and J gave up 3 bases; unmatched junction bases: 9. The CDR3 is 15 amino acids. Germline V CDR1 and CDR2: SQVTM, ANQGSEA. The CDR3 DNA reads TGCAGCACCATGACTAGCGGGAGTTATACAGATACGCAGTATTTT. Translating gives CSTMTSGSYTDTQYF.

The rearrangement joins TRBV7-2 to TRBJ2-5; D gene unclear. The CDR3 runs to 14 residues. The V gene lost 1 base and the J gene lost 3 bases, with 9 bases spanning the gap. Germline loops: CDR1 SGHTA, CDR2 FQGNSA. CDR3 loop: CASSLVVAEETQYF. For the CDR3, the DNA is TGTGCCAGCAGCTTAGTTGTTGCCGAAGAGACCCAGTACTTC.

The gene calls are TRBV11-3 and TRBJ1-5; 8 bases line up with TRBD1. The V segment lost 1 base and the J segment 6 bases; nucleotides outside the gene matches: 11. Per the germline V gene, CDR1 is SGHNT and CDR2 is YENEEA. The CDR3 consists of 17 residues. The CDR3 protein is CASSLVSRQGAGQPQHF. DNA for the CDR3: TGTGCCAGCAGCTTAGTGAGCCGGCAGGGGGCGGGTCAGCCCCAGCATTTT.

A few counts support this clone. The chain joins TRBV19 to TRBJ2-6, with 7 bases identical to TRBD1. Looked up from germline, CDR1 is LNHDA and CDR2 is SQIVND (reference sequence). The CDR3 spans 19 residues. The junction had 14 bases not matched to a gene; V was cut back by 6 bases and J by 0 bases. The CDR3 region is CASRSRGWDRDSGANVLTF. The DNA of the CDR3 is TGTGCCAGTAGATCTAGGGGGTGGGACAGAGACTCTGGGGCCAACGTCCTGACTTTC.

There are many counts of this clone. The V gene is TRBV7-9, the J gene TRBJ2-6; D possibly corresponds to TRBD2 (5 bases). CDR1 SEHNR and CDR2 FQNEAQ come from the germline V gene (reference sequence). The germline V and J ends were trimmed by 1 base and 0 bases, with 10 bases remaining between them. The CDR3 loop spans 17 amino acids. Here the CDR3 reads CASSLGWGASGANVLTF. CDR3 nucleotides: TGTGCCAGCAGCTTAGGATGGGGAGCCTCTGGGGCCAACGTCCTGACTTTC.

This chain links TRBV7-8 with TRBJ2-3, with D maybe TRBD2 (6 bases). This CDR3 has 13 residues. Germline CDR1 and CDR2: SGHVS and FQNEAQ. The V gene lost 7 bases and the J gene lost 7 bases, with 15 bases spanning the gap. This CDR3 is CASIGTDIYTQYF. CDR3 in DNA: TGTGCCAGCATAGGGACTGACATTTATACGCAGTATTTT. Looking up the rest from reference TRBV7-8 and TRBJ2-3 gives the full variable domain: GAGVSQSPRYKVAKRGQDVALRCDPISGHVSLFWYQQALGQGPEFLTYFQNEAQLDKSGLPSDRFFAERPEGSVSTLKIQRTQQEDSAVYLCASIGTDIYTQYFGPGTRLTVL.

J is TRBJ2-4 and V is TRBV15; no definite D call. V lost 0 bases and J 6 bases, leaving 9 bases between the germline ends. Germline CDR1 and CDR2: LNHNV and YYDKDF (reference sequence). The CDR3 is 14 residues long. In nucleotides, the CDR3 is TGTGCCACCAGCAGAGAAGGGTGGGGAAACATTCAGTACTTC. Translation: CATSREGWGNIQYF.

The J gene is TRBJ1-4, the V gene TRBV28, with D unclear. This CDR3 has 14 residues. V was shortened by 5 bases and J by 2 bases, with 9 bases between the two germline ends. Germline V gene lookup returns CDR1 MDHEN and CDR2 SYDVKM. CDR3 coding DNA: TGTGCCAGCAGTCTCACCGGGACTAATGAAAAACTGTTTTTT. This sequence encodes CASSLTGTNEKLFF.

V and J are TRBV5-4 and TRBJ2-3, with 13 bases that match TRBD2. Germline V gives CDR1 SGHNT, CDR2 YYREEE (reference sequence). The CDR3 runs 13 residues. The ends lost 8 bases at V and 6 bases at J; junction bases unmatched: 3. The CDR3: CASGLAGVDTQYF. CDR3 nucleotide sequence: TGTGCCAGTGGACTAGCGGGAGTCGATACGCAGTATTTT.

In this sample, this clone turned up once. V usage is TRBV19 and J usage is TRBJ1-1; 7 bases align to TRBD1. V trimming: 5 bases; J trimming: 10 bases; junction bases outside the gene matches: 7. The CDR3 has 12 residues. Germline V gene lookup returns CDR1 LNHDA and CDR2 SQIVND (reference sequence). For the CDR3, the DNA is TGTGCCAGTAGTGCGGGACAGTCATCAGCTTTCTTT. Translation gives CASSAGQSSAFF.

The CDR3 DNA reads as TGTGCCAGCCCTAACACGTTAATGGAGACCCAGTACTTC. Its protein product is CASPNTLMETQYF. The chain couples TRBV12-1 to TRBJ2-5. TRBV12-1 is noted as a pseudogene. The CDR3 consists of 13 residues.

This clone was counted only a few times. The V gene is TRBV9, the J gene TRBJ2-1; perhaps TRBD2 as D (7 bases). The V gene lost 6 bases and the J gene lost 4 bases, with 20 bases spanning the gap. The length of the CDR3 is 16 residues. Germline V CDR1 and CDR2: SGDLS, YYNGEE. The chain's CDR3 is CASTRGAGAHYNEQFF. The CDR3 DNA is TGTGCCAGCACCAGGGGTGCGGGGGCCCATTACAATGAGCAGTTCTTC.

The chain combines TRBV5-1 with TRBJ2-7, with 10 positions matching TRBD2. CDR3 length: 16 residues. CDR1 SGHRS and CDR2 YFSETQ come from the germline V gene. V shed 0 bases, J shed 1 base, and the junction held 4 bases outside the gene matches. DNA for the CDR3: TGCGCCAGCAGCTTGGGAGCGGGAGGGGCTTCCTACGAGCAGTACTTC. Its protein product is CASSLGAGGASYEQYF.

V is TRBV9 and J is TRBJ2-2; D perhaps matches TRBD2 (6 bases). The CDR3 loop spans 12 amino acids. V lost 4 bases and J 7 bases, leaving 8 bases between the germline ends. Per the germline V gene, CDR1 is SGDLS and CDR2 is YYNGEE. CDR3 DNA sequence: TGTGCCAGCAGCCGGGAGCTCGGGGAGCTGTTTTTT. Its protein product is CASSRELGELFF. The complete variable domain, with remaining parts taken from reference TRBV9 and TRBJ2-2, reads DSGVTQTPKHLITATGQRVTLRCSPRSGDLSVYWYQQSLDQGLQFLIQYYNGEERAKGNILERFSAQQFPDLHSELNLSSLELGDSALYFCASSRELGELFFGEGSRLTVL.

This clone was seen just once. The chain carries TRBV10-2 and TRBJ2-5; 12 bases are a match to TRBD1. This CDR3 has 15 residues. The germline V gene encodes CDR1 WSHSY and CDR2 SAAADI. Trimming took 6 bases from V and 4 from J; bases not matched to a gene: 6. The CDR3 nucleotides read TGCGCCAGCAGGGGGGGACAGGGGGCAGGAGAGACCCAGTACTTC. Its protein product is CASRGGQGAGETQYF.